The 5 T cell receptor beta chains below come from one sample, sequenced in a study of blood T cell repertoires in COVID-19. Clones were sequenced by immunoSEQ multiplex PCR, and TCRdb holds only the in-frame ones, with some missing. The table includes 350,000 to 400,000 clones, more than 75% detected once. The sample comprised PBMCs or T cells enriched from blood (not recorded which). The receptors were gathered from a woman between 18 and 29 years old who had recovered from COVID-19.

The chain joins TRBV9 to TRBJ1-1; 7 nucleotides agree with TRBD1. V shed 5 bases, J shed 8 bases, and the junction held 9 bases outside the gene matches. The CDR3 spans 13 residues. Germline V lookup: CDR1 SGDLS, CDR2 YYNGEE. The CDR3: CASSQDRPSEAFF. The CDR3 DNA is TGTGCCAGCAGTCAGGACAGGCCGTCCGAAGCTTTCTTT.

This clone was observed once. The chain is built from TRBV27 and TRBJ2-7, with TRBD1 matching 8 bases. V was pared by 7 bases and J by 5 bases, with 13 bases of the junction left unmatched. This CDR3 is built from 15 residues. Germline CDR1 MNHEY, CDR2 SMNVEV (reference sequence). The CDR3 sequence is CASIQDRDHPNEQYF. The CDR3 DNA reads as TGTGCCAGCATCCAGGACAGGGACCACCCAAACGAGCAGTACTTC.

This chain joins TRBV6-5 and TRBJ1-6, with D possibly matching TRBD1 (6 bases). The CDR3 runs to 13 residues. Germline V gives CDR1 MNHEY, CDR2 SVGAGI. The CDR3 DNA reads as TGTGCGGCCGCGAGGGGGTTCGATTCACCCCTCCACTTT. The encoded protein is CAAARGFDSPLHF.

The chain uses TRBV7-9 and TRBJ2-7; tentatively, D is TRBD1 (7 bases). This CDR3 has 16 amino acids. Germline CDR1 reads SEHNR; CDR2 reads FQNEAQ (reference sequence). The germline V and J ends were trimmed by 5 bases and 4 bases, with 21 bases remaining between them. DNA of the CDR3: TGTGCCAGCAGCCCCCTGGGGCGGGGACAGCAATACGAGCAGTACTTC. Translating gives CASSPLGRGQQYEQYF.

The chain employs TRBV11-2 and TRBJ1-2; the D gene is possibly TRBD1 (6 bases). V was trimmed by 5 bases and J by 5 bases, leaving 9 bases between them. Germline V gives CDR1 SGHAT, CDR2 FQNNGV. The CDR3 consists of 12 residues. The CDR3, as DNA: TGTGCCAGCAGCATCACAGGGTATGGCTACACCTTC. Protein product: CASSITGYGYTF.